This T cell receptor beta chain was recorded in a study of blood T cell repertoires in COVID-19. The CDR3 contains 14 residues. CDR1 and CDR2 from the germline V gene are MNHEY and SMNVEV (reference sequence). Trimming cost V 3 bases and J 6 bases; bases outside gene matches: 8. Clones were sequenced by immunoSEQ multiplex PCR, and TCRdb holds only the in-frame ones, with some missing. The sample has some 250,000 clones, about four fifths seen once. This sequence was found in a woman aged 18-29 years with acute or convalescent COVID-19. Input material: peripheral blood. This chain links TRBV27 with TRBJ2-7; 7 bases line up with TRBD2. CDR3 sequence (DNA): TGTGCCAGCAGTTTTTGGGGGAGGGGTTCCGAGCAGTACTTC. Amino acid sequence: CASSFWGRGSEQYF.